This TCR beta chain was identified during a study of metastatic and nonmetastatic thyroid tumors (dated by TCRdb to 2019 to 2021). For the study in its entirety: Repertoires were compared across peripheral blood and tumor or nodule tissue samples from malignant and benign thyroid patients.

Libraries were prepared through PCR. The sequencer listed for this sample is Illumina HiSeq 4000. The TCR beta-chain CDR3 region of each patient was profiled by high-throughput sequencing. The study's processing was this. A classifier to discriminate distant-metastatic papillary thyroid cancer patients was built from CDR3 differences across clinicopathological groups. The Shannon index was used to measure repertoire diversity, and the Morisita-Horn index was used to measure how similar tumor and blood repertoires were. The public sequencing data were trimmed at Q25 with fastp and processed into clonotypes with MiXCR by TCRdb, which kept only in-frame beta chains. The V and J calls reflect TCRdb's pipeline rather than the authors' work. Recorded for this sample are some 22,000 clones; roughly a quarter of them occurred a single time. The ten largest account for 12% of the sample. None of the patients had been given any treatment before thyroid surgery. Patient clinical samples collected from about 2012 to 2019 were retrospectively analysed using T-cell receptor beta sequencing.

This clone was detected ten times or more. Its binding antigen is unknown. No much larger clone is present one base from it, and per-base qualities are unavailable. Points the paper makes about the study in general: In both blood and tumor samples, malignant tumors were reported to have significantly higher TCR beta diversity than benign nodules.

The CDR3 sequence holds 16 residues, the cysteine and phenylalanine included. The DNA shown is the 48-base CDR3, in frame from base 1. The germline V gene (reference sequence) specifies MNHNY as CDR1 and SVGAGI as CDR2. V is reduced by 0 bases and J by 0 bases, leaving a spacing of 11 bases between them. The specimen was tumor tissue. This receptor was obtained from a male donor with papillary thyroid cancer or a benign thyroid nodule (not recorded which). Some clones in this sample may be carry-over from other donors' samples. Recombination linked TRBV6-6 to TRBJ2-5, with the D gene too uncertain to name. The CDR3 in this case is CASSYSALDHQETQYF. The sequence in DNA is TGTGCCAGCAGTTACTCAGCCCTAGACCACCAAGAGACCCAGTACTTC.